Sequencing of this T cell receptor (beta chain) was carried out in a study of T cells in Graves' hyperthyroidism and ophthalmopathy. The germline gives CDR1 SNHLY, CDR2 FYNNEI. The V gene lost 0 bases and the J gene lost 2 bases, with 5 bases spanning the gap. The CDR3 length is 13 residues. This clonotype was seen many times. The CDR3 regions of TCR beta were amplified from RNA transcripts. Researchers ran a first-round RT-PCR on the TCR CDR3 using the HTBI primer set. TCRdb used MiXCR to reprocess the multiplex PCR reads, holding one entry per CDR3 protein. The sample contains a few hundred thousand distinct CDR3 sequences, around 16% of which appear only once.

The TCR originated in a woman aged 18-29 years with Graves' hyperthyroidism. Input material: blood. This chain connects TRBV2 to TRBJ2-7, with D unresolved. The CDR3: CASSEAITYEQYF. The CDR3 DNA is TGTGCCAGCAGTGAAGCGATCACCTACGAGCAGTACTTC.